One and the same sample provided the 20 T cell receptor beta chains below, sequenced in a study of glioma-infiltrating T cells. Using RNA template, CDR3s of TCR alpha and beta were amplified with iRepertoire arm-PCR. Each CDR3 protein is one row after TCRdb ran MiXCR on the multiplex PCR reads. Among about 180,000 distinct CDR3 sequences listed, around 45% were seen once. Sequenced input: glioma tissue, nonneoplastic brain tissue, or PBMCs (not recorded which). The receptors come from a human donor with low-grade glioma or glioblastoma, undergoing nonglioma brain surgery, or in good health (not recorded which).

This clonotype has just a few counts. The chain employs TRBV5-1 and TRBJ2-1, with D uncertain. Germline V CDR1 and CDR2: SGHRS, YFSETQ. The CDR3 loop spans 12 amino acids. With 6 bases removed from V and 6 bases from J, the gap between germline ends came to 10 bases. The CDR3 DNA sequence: TGCGCCAGCACACGGGCTAGCAATGAGCAGTTCTTC. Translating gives CASTRASNEQFF.

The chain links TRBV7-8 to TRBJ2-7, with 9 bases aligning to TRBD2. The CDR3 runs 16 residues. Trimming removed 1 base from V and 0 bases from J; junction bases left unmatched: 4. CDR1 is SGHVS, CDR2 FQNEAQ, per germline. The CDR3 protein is CASSLEGSGSSYEQYF. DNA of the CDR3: TGTGCCAGCAGCTTAGAGGGTAGCGGGAGCTCCTACGAGCAGTACTTC.

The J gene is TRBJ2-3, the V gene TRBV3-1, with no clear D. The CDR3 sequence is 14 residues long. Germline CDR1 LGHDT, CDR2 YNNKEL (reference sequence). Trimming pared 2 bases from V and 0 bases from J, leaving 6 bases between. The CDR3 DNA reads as TGTGCCAGCAGCCAACTGGATAGCACAGATACGCAGTATTTT. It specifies CASSQLDSTDTQYF.

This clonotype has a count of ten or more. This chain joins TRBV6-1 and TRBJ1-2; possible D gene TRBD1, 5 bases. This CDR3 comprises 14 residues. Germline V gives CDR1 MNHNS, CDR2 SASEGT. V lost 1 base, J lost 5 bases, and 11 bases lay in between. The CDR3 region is CASSEGQKIYGYTF. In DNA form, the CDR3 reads TGTGCCAGCAGTGAAGGACAGAAAATTTATGGCTACACCTTC.

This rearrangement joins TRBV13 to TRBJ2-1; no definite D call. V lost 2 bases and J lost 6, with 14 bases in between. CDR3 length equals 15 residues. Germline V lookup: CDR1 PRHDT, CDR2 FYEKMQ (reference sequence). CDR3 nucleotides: TGTGCCAGCAGCTTAAATCCTCTCCTAGGCAATGAGCAGTTCTTC. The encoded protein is CASSLNPLLGNEQFF.

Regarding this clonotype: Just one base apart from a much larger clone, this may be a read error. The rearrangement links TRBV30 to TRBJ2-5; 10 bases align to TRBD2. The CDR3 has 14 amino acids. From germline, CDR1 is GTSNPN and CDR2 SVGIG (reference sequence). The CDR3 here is CAWSVLAGGETEYF. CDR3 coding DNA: TGTGCCTGGAGTGTGTTAGCGGGAGGCGAGACCGAGTACTTC. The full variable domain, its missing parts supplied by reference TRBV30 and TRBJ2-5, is SQTIHQWPATLVQPVGSPLSLECTVEGTSNPNLYWYRQAAGRGLQLLFYSVGIGQISSEVPQNLSASRPQDRQFILSSKKLLLSDSGFYLCAWSVLAGGETEYFGPGTRLLVL.

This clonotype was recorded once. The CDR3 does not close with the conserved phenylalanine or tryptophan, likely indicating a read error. CDR3 protein: CASSTSSGTDYGYTL. The CDR3 coding sequence is TGTGCCAGCAGCACCAGCTCCGGGACGGACTATGGCTACACCTTA. The chain carries TRBV15 and TRBJ1-2; a possible D gene is TRBD1 (5 bases). The CDR3 length is 15 residues. CDR1 and CDR2 (germline): LNHNV, YYDKDF (reference sequence).

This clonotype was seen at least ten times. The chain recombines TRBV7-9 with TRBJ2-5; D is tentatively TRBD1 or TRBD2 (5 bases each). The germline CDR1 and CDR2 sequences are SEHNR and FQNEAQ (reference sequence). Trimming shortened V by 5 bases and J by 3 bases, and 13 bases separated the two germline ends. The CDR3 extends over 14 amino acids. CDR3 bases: TGTGCCAGCAGCCCCGGGACGGAAGAAGAGACCCAGTACTTC. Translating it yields CASSPGTEEETQYF.

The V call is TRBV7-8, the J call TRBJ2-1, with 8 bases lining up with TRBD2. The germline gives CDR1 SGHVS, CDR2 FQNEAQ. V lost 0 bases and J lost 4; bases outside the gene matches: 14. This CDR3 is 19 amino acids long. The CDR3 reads CASSLAGSGKIEMYNEQFF. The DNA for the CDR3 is TGTGCCAGCAGCTTAGCTGGTAGCGGGAAAATCGAGATGTACAATGAGCAGTTCTTC.

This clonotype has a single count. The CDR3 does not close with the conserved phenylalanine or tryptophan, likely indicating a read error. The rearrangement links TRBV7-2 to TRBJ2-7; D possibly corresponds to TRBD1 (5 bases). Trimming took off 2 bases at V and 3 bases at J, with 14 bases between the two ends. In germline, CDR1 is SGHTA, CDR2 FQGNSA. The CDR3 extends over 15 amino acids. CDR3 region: CASSLRPGSNYEQYY. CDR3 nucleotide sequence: TGTGCCAGCAGCTTAAGGCCAGGGTCGAACTACGAGCAGTACTAC.

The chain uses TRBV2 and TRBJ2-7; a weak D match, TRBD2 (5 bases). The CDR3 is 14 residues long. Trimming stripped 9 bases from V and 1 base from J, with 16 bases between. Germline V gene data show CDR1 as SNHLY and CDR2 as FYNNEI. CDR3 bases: TGTGCCAGAAGGGTAGGCGGGTTATCCTACGAGCAGTACTTC. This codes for CARRVGGLSYEQYF.

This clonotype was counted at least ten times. The CDR3 nucleotides read TGTGCCAGCAGTGAAGGTATTAAGGGGGTCTACGAGCAGTACTTC. The encoded protein is CASSEGIKGVYEQYF. The chain uses TRBV6-1 and TRBJ2-7; D perhaps matches TRBD1 (6 bases). V shed 1 base and J shed 3 bases, with 13 bases lying between them. Germline CDR1 is MNHNS and CDR2 is SASEGT. The CDR3 sequence is 15 residues long.

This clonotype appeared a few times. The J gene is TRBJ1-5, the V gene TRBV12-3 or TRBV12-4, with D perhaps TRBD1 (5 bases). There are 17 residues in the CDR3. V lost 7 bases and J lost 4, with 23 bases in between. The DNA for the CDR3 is TGTGCCAGCACCAAGACATTTCAGGGAGGACGTAATCAGCCCCAGCATTTT. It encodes CASTKTFQGGRNQPQHF.

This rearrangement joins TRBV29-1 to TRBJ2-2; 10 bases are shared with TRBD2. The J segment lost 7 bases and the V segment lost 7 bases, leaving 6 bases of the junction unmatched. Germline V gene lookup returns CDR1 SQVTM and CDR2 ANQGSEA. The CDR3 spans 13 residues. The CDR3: CSAKPSGGGELFF. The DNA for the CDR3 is TGCAGCGCCAAACCTAGCGGGGGCGGGGAGCTGTTTTTT.

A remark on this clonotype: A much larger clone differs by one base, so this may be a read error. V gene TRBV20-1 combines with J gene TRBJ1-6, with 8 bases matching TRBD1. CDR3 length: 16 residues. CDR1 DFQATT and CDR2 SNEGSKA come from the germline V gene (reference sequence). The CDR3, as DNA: TGCAGTTCTAGAGATCTCTGGACAGGGAATAATTCACCCCTCCACTTT. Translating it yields CSSRDLWTGNNSPLHF.

CDR3 sequence (DNA): TGTGCCAGTAGTATAGAACCAGATCTGAACACTGAAGCTTTCTTT. It codes for CASSIEPDLNTEAFF. The gene calls are TRBV19 and TRBJ1-1; D call uncertain. This CDR3 has 15 residues. V was pared by 0 bases and J by 0 bases, with 8 bases between. Germline V gene lookup returns CDR1 LNHDA and CDR2 SQIVND (reference sequence).

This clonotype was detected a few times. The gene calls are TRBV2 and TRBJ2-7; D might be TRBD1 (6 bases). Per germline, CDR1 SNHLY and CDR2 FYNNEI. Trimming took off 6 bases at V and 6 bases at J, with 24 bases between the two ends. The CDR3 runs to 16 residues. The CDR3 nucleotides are TGTGCCAGCAGCATTACTGGCTGGAGACGCAGGGGCGAGCAGTACTTC. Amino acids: CASSITGWRRRGEQYF.

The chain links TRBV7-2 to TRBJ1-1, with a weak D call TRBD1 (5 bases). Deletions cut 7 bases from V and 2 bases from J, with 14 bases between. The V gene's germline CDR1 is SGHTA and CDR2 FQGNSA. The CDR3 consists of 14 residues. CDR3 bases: TGTGCCAGCAAAACCGACAGACTAAACACTGAAGCTTTCTTT. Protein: CASKTDRLNTEAFF.

The CDR3 bases are TGTGCCAGCAGCTACGGACAGGGGGGTGTCCCCGGGGAGCTGTTTTTT. It is translated as CASSYGQGGVPGELFF. This rearrangement joins TRBV28 to TRBJ2-2; TRBD1 agrees at 10 bases. CDR3 length: 16 amino acids. CDR1 is MDHEN and CDR2 is SYDVKM in the germline V gene. J gave up 6 bases and V 6 bases, and 10 bases lay outside the gene matches.

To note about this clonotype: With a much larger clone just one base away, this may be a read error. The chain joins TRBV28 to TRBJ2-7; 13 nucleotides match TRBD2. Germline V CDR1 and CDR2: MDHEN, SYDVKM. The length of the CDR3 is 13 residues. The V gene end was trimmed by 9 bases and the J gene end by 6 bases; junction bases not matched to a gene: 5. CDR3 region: CASRGLAGVEQYF. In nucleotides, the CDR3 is TGTGCCAGTCGCGGACTAGCGGGAGTCGAGCAGTACTTC.